Presented here are 19 T cell receptor beta chains from one specimen sequenced in a study of control samples from healthy donors and cancer patients. Profiled with immunoSEQ multiplex PCR; TCRdb holds only in-frame clones, not every one. Of about 75,000 clones in the sample, around 84% were seen once. The sample taken for sequencing was blood. Receptor source: a man aged 45-65 years in good health.

The chain couples TRBV14 to TRBJ2-3; a possible D gene is TRBD2 (5 bases). Trimming took off 0 bases at V and 5 bases at J, with 12 bases between the two ends. The CDR3 is 15 residues long. The V gene's germline CDR1 is SGHDN and CDR2 FVKESK. CDR3 bases: TGTGCCAGCAGCCAAGACAGGTTTCGGGGAGATACGCAGTATTTT. It codes for CASSQDRFRGDTQYF.

This chain links TRBV28 with TRBJ1-2; D gene ambiguous. Germline lookup yields CDR1 MDHEN and CDR2 SYDVKM. V gave up 1 base and J gave up 2 bases, with 14 bases separating them. This CDR3 region has 16 residues. The CDR3 here is CASSLSAPTINYGYTF. The CDR3 coding sequence is TGTGCCAGCAGTTTATCGGCCCCCACTATCAACTATGGCTACACCTTC.

The chain combines TRBV7-6 with TRBJ2-5, with a possible D match to TRBD2 (5 bases). The V end lost 2 bases, the J end lost 1 base, and 17 bases lay between the germline ends. Germline V lookup: CDR1 SGHVS, CDR2 FNYEAQ. The CDR3 extends over 17 amino acids. CDR3 region: CASSLISDPAVQETQYF. CDR3 in DNA: TGTGCCAGCAGCTTAATTAGCGACCCAGCGGTCCAAGAGACCCAGTACTTC.

Details on this clone: The sample contains more than one DNA sequence encoding this CDR3. The chain links TRBV10-3 to TRBJ2-7, with 8 nucleotides matching TRBD1. CDR3 length: 14 residues. Germline assignment: CDR1 ENHRY and CDR2 SYGVKD. V lost 7 bases and J lost 7; bases outside the gene matches: 12. CDR3 loop: CAIMNGQGDEEQYF. The CDR3 nucleotides are TGTGCCATCATGAACGGACAGGGTGATGAGGAGCAGTACTTC.

The V call is TRBV6-2 or TRBV6-3, the J call TRBJ2-7; TRBD2 agrees at 13 bases. Germline V CDR1 and CDR2: MNHEY, SVGEGT. This CDR3 has 19 amino acids. V lost 4 bases and J lost 2; bases outside the gene matches: 14. CDR3 residues: CASSFAPGLAGPLPYEQYF. The CDR3 bases are TGTGCCAGCAGTTTTGCACCGGGACTAGCGGGACCGCTGCCCTACGAGCAGTACTTC.

This chain joins TRBV19 and TRBJ2-3; no clear D. Germline V gives CDR1 LNHDA, CDR2 SQIVND (reference sequence). Trimming pared 4 bases from V and 0 bases from J, leaving 5 bases between. The CDR3 is 13 residues long. The chain's CDR3 is CASSSHSTDTQYF. The CDR3 DNA reads TGTGCCAGTAGTAGCCATAGCACAGATACGCAGTATTTT.

The rearrangement joins TRBV18 to TRBJ1-1; D is ambiguous. This CDR3 contains 14 residues. Trimming left V 3 bases short and J 0 bases short, with 8 bases between. Germline V lookup: CDR1 KGHSH, CDR2 LQKENI. The CDR3 sequence: CASSPVRLNTEAFF. The CDR3 DNA is TGTGCCAGCTCACCGGTCAGATTGAACACTGAAGCTTTCTTT.

The chain is built from TRBV19 and TRBJ2-1; 10 nucleotides agree with TRBD2. The germline CDR1 and CDR2 sequences are LNHDA and SQIVND (reference sequence). Trimming took 6 bases from V and 8 from J; bases not matched to a gene: 10. The CDR3 has 15 residues. CDR3 DNA: TGTGCCAGTAGGTCAAGCGGGAGGGGTATGGATGAGCAGTTCTTC. Amino acid sequence: CASRSSGRGMDEQFF.

V usage is TRBV10-3 and J usage is TRBJ2-1; 8 bases are shared with TRBD2. Losses at the gene ends were 6 bases for V and 4 bases for J; bases not matched to a gene: 5. The length of the CDR3 is 14 residues. From germline, CDR1 is ENHRY and CDR2 SYGVKD. The chain's CDR3 is CAIRDSGMYNEQFF. CDR3 nucleotide sequence: TGTGCCATCAGGGATAGCGGGATGTACAATGAGCAGTTCTTC.

The CDR3 DNA reads TGTGCCAGTAAGGGTGTGGCAGGGTCCACCGGGGAGCTGTTTTTT. This sequence encodes CASKGVAGSTGELFF. The chain carries TRBV19 and TRBJ2-2; TRBD1 is a possible D gene (5 bases). Germline CDR1 LNHDA, CDR2 SQIVND (reference sequence). Trimming pared 7 bases from V and 4 bases from J, leaving 16 bases between. The CDR3 covers 15 residues.

The chain combines TRBV11-3 with TRBJ1-4; no reliable D call. There are 12 residues in the CDR3. V shed 2 bases and J shed 7 bases, with 5 bases lying between them. Germline V gene lookup returns CDR1 SGHNT and CDR2 YENEEA. The CDR3 DNA reads TGTGCCAGCAGCTTACTCGGTGAAAAACTGTTTTTT. It yields the protein CASSLLGEKLFF.

The chain employs TRBV5-4 and TRBJ2-5; D unclear. The V gene lost 0 bases and the J gene lost 2 bases, with 5 bases spanning the gap. The CDR3 has 13 amino acids. Germline-derived CDR1 and CDR2 are SGHNT and YYREEE (reference sequence). The CDR3 DNA reads TGTGCCAGCAGCTTGGGGGAACAAGAGACCCAGTACTTC. Its protein product is CASSLGEQETQYF.

The chain combines TRBV11-3 with TRBJ2-1; 8 nucleotides agree with TRBD1. The CDR3 is 12 residues long. V was clipped by 6 bases and J by 12 bases; unmatched bases: 7. Germline CDR1 SGHNT, CDR2 YENEEA. Here the CDR3 reads CASRREGTGQFF. The CDR3 DNA is TGTGCCAGCAGGAGAGAGGGGACAGGGCAGTTCTTC.

The J gene is TRBJ1-5, the V gene TRBV11-2; D may be TRBD1 (6 bases). Deletions cut 5 bases from V and 6 bases from J, with 11 bases between. CDR3 size: 13 residues. Per the germline V gene, CDR1 is SGHAT and CDR2 is FQNNGV. CDR3 sequence (DNA): TGTGCCAGCAGCAAGGGGGGGGGTCAGCCCCAGCATTTT. As protein: CASSKGGGQPQHF.

The chain uses TRBV19 and TRBJ1-1; D gene uncertain. The CDR3 extends over 13 amino acids. The germline V gene has CDR1 LNHDA and CDR2 SQIVND (reference sequence). Trimming pared 2 bases from V and 1 base from J, leaving 5 bases between. In DNA, the CDR3 is TGTGCCAGTAGTATAAATGGGAACACTGAAGCTTTCTTT. Translating it yields CASSINGNTEAFF.

This chain joins TRBV19 and TRBJ1-2, with D possibly being TRBD1 (5 bases). The V end was cut by 5 bases, the J end by 5 bases, with 15 bases between. Germline V gene lookup returns CDR1 LNHDA and CDR2 SQIVND (reference sequence). The CDR3 consists of 14 residues. In nucleotides, the CDR3 is TGTGCCAGTAGTTCTGGGACGCAGATTTATGGCTACACCTTC. This codes for CASSSGTQIYGYTF.

The chain recombines TRBV19 with TRBJ1-5; no definite D call. V was pared by 0 bases and J by 4 bases, with 10 bases between. This CDR3 has 15 amino acids. Germline CDR1 is LNHDA and CDR2 is SQIVND (reference sequence). The CDR3 region is CASSIDHETNQPQHF. The CDR3 nucleotides are TGTGCCAGTAGTATAGATCATGAAACAAATCAGCCCCAGCATTTT.

The chain joins TRBV6-1 to TRBJ2-7, with D possibly matching TRBD1 (6 bases). This CDR3 is 14 amino acids long. Germline CDR1 is MNHNS and CDR2 is SASEGT. V was shortened by 3 bases and J by 2 bases, with 11 bases between the two germline ends. The CDR3 protein is CASSDQTGAYEQYF. DNA for the CDR3: TGTGCCAGCAGTGACCAGACAGGAGCCTACGAGCAGTACTTC.

This clone showed up just once. The chain has TRBV28 and TRBJ2-4, with D tentatively TRBD2 (6 bases). The CDR3 is 14 amino acids. Per germline, CDR1 MDHEN and CDR2 SYDVKM. Trimming cost V 2 bases and J 6 bases, with 11 bases left between them. CDR3 in amino acids: CASSLGGDRNIQYF. CDR3 bases: TGTGCCAGCAGTTTAGGAGGGGATAGAAACATTCAGTACTTC.